Below, 10 T cell receptor beta chains from the same sample are listed, as sequenced in a study of cytomegalovirus exposure and HLA in healthy donors. Generated by immunoSEQ multiplex PCR, the TCRdb table keeps only in-frame clones and is missing some. The sample lists 200,000 to 250,000 clones; 87% were seen once. The sequencing sample was made of PBMCs. These receptors were obtained from a man aged 18 to 30 in good health and CMV-seropositive.

The J gene is TRBJ2-7, the V gene TRBV19; D gene unclear. Germline V gives CDR1 LNHDA, CDR2 SQIVND (reference sequence). V lost 2 bases, J lost 2 bases, and 10 bases lay in between. The CDR3 is made up of 14 amino acids. For the CDR3, the DNA is TGTGCCAGTAGTATAAGTTTTCCCACCTACGAGCAGTACTTC. Translated: CASSISFPTYEQYF.

The chain combines TRBV4-3 with TRBJ2-2, with a tentative D call TRBD2 (7 bases). Germline lookup yields CDR1 LGHNA and CDR2 YSLEER. Deletions cut 3 bases from V and 7 bases from J, with 15 bases between. This CDR3 has 15 residues. This CDR3 is CASSHGTGRGGELFF. In DNA form, the CDR3 reads TGCGCCAGCAGCCACGGAACAGGGAGGGGCGGGGAGCTGTTTTTT.

The V gene is TRBV9, the J gene TRBJ1-1; possible D gene TRBD1, 5 bases. CDR1 and CDR2 (germline): SGDLS, YYNGEE. The CDR3 sequence is 13 residues long. Deletions cut 1 base from V and 7 bases from J, with 11 bases between. The CDR3 region is CASSVQGRGEAFF. DNA of the CDR3: TGTGCCAGCAGCGTACAAGGTAGGGGTGAAGCTTTCTTT.

The chain links TRBV10-3 to TRBJ1-2; no definite D call. The length of the CDR3 is 13 residues. Germline-derived CDR1 and CDR2 are ENHRY and SYGVKD. V was shortened by 6 bases and J by 4 bases, with 12 bases between the two germline ends. CDR3 region: CAISPGGLYGYTF. The CDR3 bases are TGTGCCATCAGCCCGGGAGGCCTCTATGGCTACACCTTC.

The chain combines TRBV2 with TRBJ2-2; TRBD2 aligns across 8 bases. Germline trimming cut 6 bases from V and 5 bases from J; bases unmatched to any gene: 8. Per germline, CDR1 SNHLY and CDR2 FYNNEI. The CDR3 length is 15 residues. The CDR3 DNA sequence: TGTGCCAGCAGAGGGACTAGAGCAGAGACCGGGGAGCTGTTTTTT. This sequence encodes CASRGTRAETGELFF.

The chain employs TRBV29-1 and TRBJ2-2, with TRBD2 matching over 7 bases. Looked up from germline, CDR1 is SQVTM and CDR2 is ANQGSEA. This CDR3 has 14 amino acids. V trimming: 7 bases; J trimming: 0 bases; junction bases outside the gene matches: 5. CDR3 region: CSARGGANTGELFF. Written as DNA, the CDR3 is TGCAGCGCCCGGGGAGGGGCGAACACCGGGGAGCTGTTTTTT.

The J gene is TRBJ1-1, the V gene TRBV6-1; tentatively, D is TRBD1 (5 bases). Germline lookup yields CDR1 MNHNS and CDR2 SASEGT. The ends were cut back, 4 bases at V and 3 bases at J, with 15 bases in the middle. The CDR3 extends over 15 amino acids. For the CDR3, the DNA is TGTGCCAGCAGTGTATCCCTCAGGGATTACACTGAAGCTTTCTTT. Its translation is CASSVSLRDYTEAFF.

J is TRBJ2-7 and V is TRBV7-2, with D possibly matching TRBD1 (6 bases). The CDR3 is 13 amino acids. V was pared by 3 bases and J by 6 bases, with 12 bases between. Germline values: CDR1 SGHTA, CDR2 FQGNSA. CDR3 sequence reads: CASSFKGVGEQYF. The CDR3 nucleotides are TGTGCCAGCAGCTTTAAGGGGGTAGGCGAGCAGTACTTC.

The rearrangement links TRBV25-1 to TRBJ2-5, with D possibly called TRBD1 or TRBD2 (6 bases each). V gave up 7 bases and J gave up 4 bases, with 13 bases separating them. Germline V gene data show CDR1 as MGHDK and CDR2 as SYGVNS. CDR3 size: 13 residues. The CDR3 DNA follows: TGTGCCAGCACAAGGGGGGCGATAGAGACCCAGTACTTC. It translates to CASTRGAIETQYF.

This chain joins TRBV2 and TRBJ2-1; no clear D. Trimming removed 8 bases from V and 6 bases from J, with 26 bases in between. Germline V gene data show CDR1 as SNHLY and CDR2 as FYNNEI. The CDR3 contains 17 residues. In DNA, the CDR3 is TGTGCCAGCGGCAGACGGGTGGTGCCTCCTTTGTCCAATGAGCAGTTCTTC. Encoded protein: CASGRRVVPPLSNEQFF.